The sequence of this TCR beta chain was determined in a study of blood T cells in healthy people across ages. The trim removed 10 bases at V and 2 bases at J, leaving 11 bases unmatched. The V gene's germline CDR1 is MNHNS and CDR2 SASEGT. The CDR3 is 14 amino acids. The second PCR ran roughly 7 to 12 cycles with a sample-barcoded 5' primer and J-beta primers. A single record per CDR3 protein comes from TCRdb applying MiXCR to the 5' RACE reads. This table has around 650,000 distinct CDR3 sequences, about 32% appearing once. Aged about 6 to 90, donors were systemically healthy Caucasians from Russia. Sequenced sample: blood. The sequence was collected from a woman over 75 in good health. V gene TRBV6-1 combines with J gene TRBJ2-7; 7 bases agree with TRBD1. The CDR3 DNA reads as TGTGCCACTAAACAGGGGCCTAGCCCCTACGAGCAGTACTTC. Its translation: CATKQGPSPYEQYF.